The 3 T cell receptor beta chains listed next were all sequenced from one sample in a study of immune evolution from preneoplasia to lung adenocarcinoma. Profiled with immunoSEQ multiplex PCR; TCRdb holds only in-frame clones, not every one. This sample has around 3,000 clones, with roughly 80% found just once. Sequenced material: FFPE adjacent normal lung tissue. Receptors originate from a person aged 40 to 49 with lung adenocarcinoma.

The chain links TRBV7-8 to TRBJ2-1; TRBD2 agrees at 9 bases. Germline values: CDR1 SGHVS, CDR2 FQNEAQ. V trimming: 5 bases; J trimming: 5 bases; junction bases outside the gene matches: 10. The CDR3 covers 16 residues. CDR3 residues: CASSRGWLAGHNEQFF. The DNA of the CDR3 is TGTGCCAGCAGCCGAGGATGGCTAGCGGGACACAATGAGCAGTTCTTC.

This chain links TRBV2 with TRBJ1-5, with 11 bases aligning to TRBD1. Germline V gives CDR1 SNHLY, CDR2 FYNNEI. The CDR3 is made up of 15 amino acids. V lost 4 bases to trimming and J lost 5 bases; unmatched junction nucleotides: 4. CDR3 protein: CASSGGQGAYQPQHF. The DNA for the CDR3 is TGTGCCAGCAGTGGAGGACAGGGGGCATATCAGCCCCAGCATTTT. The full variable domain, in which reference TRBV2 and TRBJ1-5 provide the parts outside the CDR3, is EPEVTQTPSHQVTQMGQEVILRCVPISNHLYFYWYRQILGQKVEFLVSFYNNEISEKSEIFDDQFSVERPDGSNFTLKIRSTKLEDSAMYFCASSGGQGAYQPQHFGDGTRLSIL.

CDR3 in amino acids: CAIRDLGEGETQYF. The CDR3 DNA is TGTGCCATCAGGGACCTGGGGGAAGGAGAGACCCAGTACTTC. J is TRBJ2-5 and V is TRBV10-3; D possibly matches TRBD1 or TRBD2 (5 bases each). Germline V lookup: CDR1 ENHRY, CDR2 SYGVKD. The V and J ends lost 6 bases and 4 bases respectively, with 15 bases between them. The CDR3 length is 14 residues.